Listed here are 15 T cell receptor beta chains from one sample, sequenced in a study of T cells in Graves' hyperthyroidism and ophthalmopathy. Template material for amplifying TCR beta CDR3 regions consisted of RNA transcripts. TCR CDR3 regions were first amplified by RT-PCR with HTBI primers. TCRdb reanalysed the multiplex PCR reads using MiXCR and keeps one entry per CDR3 protein. The table lists around 270,000 distinct CDR3 sequences, roughly 19% of them singletons. The sample was blood. These receptors all stem from a man aged 50 to 59 with Graves' ophthalmopathy.

This chain uses TRBV18 with TRBJ2-2, with 9 bases aligning to TRBD2. Germline CDR1 KGHSH, CDR2 LQKENI. J gave up 2 bases and V 6 bases, and 7 bases lay outside the gene matches. CDR3 length: 16 residues. CDR3 loop: CASSQIAGVNTGELFF. The CDR3 DNA reads TGTGCCAGCTCTCAAATAGCGGGAGTAAACACCGGGGAGCTGTTTTTT.

The chain employs TRBV6-2 or TRBV6-3 and TRBJ2-1, with TRBD2 matching 9 bases. J gave up 2 bases and V 2 bases, and 10 bases lay outside the gene matches. CDR3 length equals 18 residues. CDR1 MNHEY and CDR2 SVGEGT come from the germline V gene. CDR3 sequence: CASSYPTRAGGPYNEQFF. DNA of the CDR3: TGTGCCAGCAGTTACCCCACGCGGGCGGGAGGGCCCTACAATGAGCAGTTCTTC.

This clonotype was seen only a few times. The gene calls are TRBV27 and TRBJ2-2, with TRBD1 as a possible D gene (6 bases). The CDR3 extends over 15 amino acids. V gave up 6 bases and J gave up 0 bases, with 11 bases separating them. CDR1 is MNHEY and CDR2 is SMNVEV in the germline V gene (reference sequence). The CDR3 region is CASRPGASNTGELFF. CDR3 in DNA: TGTGCCAGCAGACCAGGGGCGTCGAACACCGGGGAGCTGTTTTTT.

In this sample, this clonotype turned up many times. This rearrangement joins TRBV28 to TRBJ2-3, with 11 bases identical to TRBD2. The V gene's germline CDR1 is MDHEN and CDR2 SYDVKM. This CDR3 has 16 amino acids. V lost 3 bases, J lost 6 bases, and 8 bases stayed unmatched. The CDR3 DNA reads TGTGCCAGCAGTTTTCGCCTAGCGGGAGGAGGGGATACGCAGTATTTT. Translating it yields CASSFRLAGGGDTQYF.

The chain uses TRBV20-1 and TRBJ1-1; D is uncertain. The germline V gene has CDR1 DFQATT and CDR2 SNEGSKA (reference sequence). This CDR3 is built from 14 residues. Trimming took 6 bases from V and 0 from J, leaving 14 bases between them. The CDR3 region has the DNA TGCAGTGCACCCGGACGGTTTGTGAACACTGAAGCTTTCTTT. Encoded protein: CSAPGRFVNTEAFF.

As to this clonotype: At one end, the junction sequence differs from germline, possibly due to a read error. The genes are TRBV29-1 and TRBJ2-5; 7 nucleotides match TRBD2. Per the germline V gene, CDR1 is SQVTM and CDR2 is ANQGSEA. The CDR3 is 12 residues long. CDR3 amino acids: CGVELGGETQYF. The CDR3 DNA reads as TGCGGCGTCGAACTGGGGGGGGAGACCCAGTACTTC.

This clonotype was seen at least ten times. The chain recombines TRBV5-1 with TRBJ2-1, with D tentatively TRBD1 or TRBD2 (7 bases each). This CDR3 has 15 amino acids. V lost 7 bases to trimming and J lost 8 bases, with 22 bases between them. The V gene's germline CDR1 is SGHRS and CDR2 YFSETQ. The CDR3 region is CASGGGQLGMDEQFF. The CDR3 DNA is TGCGCCAGCGGCGGGGGACAGTTGGGGATGGATGAGCAGTTCTTC.

This clonotype was seen only a few times. J is TRBJ1-1 and V is TRBV7-9; D perhaps matches TRBD1 (6 bases). Germline loops: CDR1 SEHNR, CDR2 FQNEAQ (reference sequence). This CDR3 comprises 15 residues. V gave up 4 bases and J gave up 5 bases, with 17 bases separating them. DNA for the CDR3: TGTGCCAGCAGCTCGAACAGGGTGGGGAGTACTGAAGCTTTCTTT. Translating it yields CASSSNRVGSTEAFF.

The V and J genes are TRBV14 and TRBJ2-3, with 13 bases identical to TRBD2. The germline gives CDR1 SGHDN, CDR2 FVKESK. J gave up 5 bases and V 4 bases, and 9 bases lay outside the gene matches. The CDR3 is 17 residues long. DNA for the CDR3: TGTGCCAGCAGCCCACCGGGACTAGCGGGAATAAAAGATACGCAGTATTTT. This translates into CASSPPGLAGIKDTQYF.

The V call is TRBV7-6, the J call TRBJ1-4; no definite D call. Between the trimmed V and J ends, which lost 5 bases and 8 bases, there was a span of 12 bases. CDR1 is SGHVS and CDR2 is FNYEAQ in the germline V gene. The CDR3 is 13 residues long. The CDR3, as DNA: TGTGCCAGCAGCCGGGCTCCTGGGGAAAAACTGTTTTTT. This codes for CASSRAPGEKLFF.

The chain combines TRBV4-1 with TRBJ1-5; 10 bases are shared with TRBD1. The germline CDR1 and CDR2 sequences are MGHRA and YSYEKL. The CDR3 consists of 16 residues. The ends lost 3 bases at V and 3 bases at J; junction bases unmatched: 5. CDR3 DNA: TGCGCCAGCAGCCATCTGGGACAGGGGTCCAATCAGCCCCAGCATTTT. Residues: CASSHLGQGSNQPQHF.

The genes are TRBV7-3 and TRBJ2-7; TRBD1 matches at 8 bases. The V segment lost 5 bases and the J segment 3 bases; nucleotides outside the gene matches: 9. Germline CDR1 is SGHTA and CDR2 is FQGTGA. This CDR3 has 15 amino acids. DNA for the CDR3: TGTGCCAGCAGCCCCGGGACAGGTCCTTTCTACGAGCAGTACTTC. Translated, it gives CASSPGTGPFYEQYF.

V usage is TRBV19 and J usage is TRBJ1-1; D is perhaps TRBD1 (5 bases). V lost 7 bases to trimming and J lost 4 bases, with 16 bases between them. Germline loops: CDR1 LNHDA, CDR2 SQIVND (reference sequence). The CDR3 extends over 14 amino acids. The CDR3: CASTRTSRSTEAFF. In DNA, the CDR3 is TGTGCCAGTACCAGGACATCTCGGAGCACTGAAGCTTTCTTT.

The chain joins TRBV9 to TRBJ2-3; the match to TRBD1 covers 8 bases. Germline-derived CDR1 and CDR2 are SGDLS and YYNGEE. The V segment lost 3 bases and the J segment 4 bases; nucleotides outside the gene matches: 7. The CDR3 has 15 amino acids. The CDR3 sequence: CASSADRGRSDTQYF. In DNA, the CDR3 is TGTGCCAGCAGCGCCGACAGGGGTAGGTCAGATACGCAGTATTTT.

This chain links TRBV12-3 or TRBV12-4 with TRBJ2-7; possible D gene TRBD1, 5 bases. This CDR3 contains 13 residues. V shed 6 bases and J shed 4 bases, with 13 bases lying between them. CDR3 DNA sequence: TGTGCCAGCAGCCCAGGGTTCGGGTACGAGCAGTACTTC. Its translation is CASSPGFGYEQYF.